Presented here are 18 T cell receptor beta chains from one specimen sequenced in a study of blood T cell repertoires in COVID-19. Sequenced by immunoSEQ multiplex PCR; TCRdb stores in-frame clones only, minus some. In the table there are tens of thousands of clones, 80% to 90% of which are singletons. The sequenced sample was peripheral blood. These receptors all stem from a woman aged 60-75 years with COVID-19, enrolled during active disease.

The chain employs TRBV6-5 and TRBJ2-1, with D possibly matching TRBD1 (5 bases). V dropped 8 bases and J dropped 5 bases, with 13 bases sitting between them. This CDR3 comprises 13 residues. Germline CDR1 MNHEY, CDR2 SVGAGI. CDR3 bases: TGTGCCAGCGGCGACAGATCCGACAATGAGCAGTTCTTC. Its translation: CASGDRSDNEQFF.

The CDR3 region is CASSEGTSGRPSYNEQFF. CDR3 bases: TGTGCCAGCAGTGAAGGGACTAGCGGGAGGCCCTCCTACAATGAGCAGTTCTTC. The chain is built from TRBV6-1 and TRBJ2-1; 14 nucleotides match TRBD2. After removal of 1 base from V and 0 bases from J, the junction contained 2 bases not matched to a gene. CDR1 and CDR2 from the germline V gene are MNHNS and SASEGT. The CDR3 is 18 residues long.

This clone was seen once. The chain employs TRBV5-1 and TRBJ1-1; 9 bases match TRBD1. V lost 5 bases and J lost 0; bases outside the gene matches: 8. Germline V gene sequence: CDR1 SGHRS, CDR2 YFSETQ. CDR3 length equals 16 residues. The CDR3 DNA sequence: TGCGCCAGCAGGACTTCGGGACAGGGTGTGAACACTGAAGCTTTCTTT. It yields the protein CASRTSGQGVNTEAFF.

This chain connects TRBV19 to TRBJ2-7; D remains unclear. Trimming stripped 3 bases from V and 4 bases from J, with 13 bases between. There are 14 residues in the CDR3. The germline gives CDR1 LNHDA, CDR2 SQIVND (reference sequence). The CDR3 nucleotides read TGTGCCAGTAGTATTCGGCCTAGTCAGTACGAGCAGTACTTC. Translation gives CASSIRPSQYEQYF.

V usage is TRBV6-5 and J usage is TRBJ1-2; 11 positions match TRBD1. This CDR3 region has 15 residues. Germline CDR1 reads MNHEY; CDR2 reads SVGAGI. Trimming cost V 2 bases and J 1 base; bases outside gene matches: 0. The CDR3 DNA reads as TGTGCCAGCAGTTACGGGACAGGGGGTAACTATGGCTACACCTTC. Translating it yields CASSYGTGGNYGYTF.

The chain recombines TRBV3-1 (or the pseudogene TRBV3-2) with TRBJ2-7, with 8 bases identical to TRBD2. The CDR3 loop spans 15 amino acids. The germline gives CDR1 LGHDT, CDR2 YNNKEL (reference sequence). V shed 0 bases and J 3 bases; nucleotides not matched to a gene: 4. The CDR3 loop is CASSQDEREYYEQYF. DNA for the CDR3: TGTGCCAGCAGCCAAGATGAGCGGGAGTACTACGAGCAGTACTTC.

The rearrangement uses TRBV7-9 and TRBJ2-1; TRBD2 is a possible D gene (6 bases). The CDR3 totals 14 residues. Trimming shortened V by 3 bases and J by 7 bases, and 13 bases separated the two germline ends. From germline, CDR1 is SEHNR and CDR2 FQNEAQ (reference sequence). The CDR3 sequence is CASSFTGERNEQFF. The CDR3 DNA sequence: TGTGCCAGCAGCTTCACGGGAGAGCGGAATGAGCAGTTCTTC. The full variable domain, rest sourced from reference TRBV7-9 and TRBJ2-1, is DTGVSQNPRHKITKRGQNVTFRCDPISEHNRLYWYRQTLGQGPEFLTYFQNEAQLEKSRLLSDRFSAERPKGSFSTLEIQRTEQGDSAMYLCASSFTGERNEQFFGPGTRLTVL.

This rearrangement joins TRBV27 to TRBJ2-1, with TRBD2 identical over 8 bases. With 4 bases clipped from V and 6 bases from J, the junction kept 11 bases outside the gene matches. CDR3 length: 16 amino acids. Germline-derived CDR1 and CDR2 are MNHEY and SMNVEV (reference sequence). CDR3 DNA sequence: TGTGCCAGCAGTTCGACCGGGACTAGGCTATTCAATGAGCAGTTCTTC. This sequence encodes CASSSTGTRLFNEQFF.

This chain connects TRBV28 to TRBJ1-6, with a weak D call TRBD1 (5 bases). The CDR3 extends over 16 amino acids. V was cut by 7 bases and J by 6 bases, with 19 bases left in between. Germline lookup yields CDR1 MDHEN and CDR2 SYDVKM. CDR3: CASNLKGPQFNSPLHF. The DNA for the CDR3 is TGTGCCAGCAATTTGAAGGGGCCCCAATTTAATTCACCCCTCCACTTT.

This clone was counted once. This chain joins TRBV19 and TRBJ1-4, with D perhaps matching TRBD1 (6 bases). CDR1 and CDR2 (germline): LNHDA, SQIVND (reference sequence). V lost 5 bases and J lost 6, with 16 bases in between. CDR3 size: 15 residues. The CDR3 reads CASSGPRGWDEKLFF. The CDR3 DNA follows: TGTGCCAGTAGTGGCCCCAGGGGCTGGGATGAAAAACTGTTTTTT.

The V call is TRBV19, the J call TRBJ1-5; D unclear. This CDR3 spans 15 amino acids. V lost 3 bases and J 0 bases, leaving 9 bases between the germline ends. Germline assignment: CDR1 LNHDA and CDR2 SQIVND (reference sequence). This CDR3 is CASSMPRLSNQPQHF. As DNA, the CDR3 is TGTGCCAGTAGTATGCCGCGGCTTAGCAATCAGCCCCAGCATTTT.

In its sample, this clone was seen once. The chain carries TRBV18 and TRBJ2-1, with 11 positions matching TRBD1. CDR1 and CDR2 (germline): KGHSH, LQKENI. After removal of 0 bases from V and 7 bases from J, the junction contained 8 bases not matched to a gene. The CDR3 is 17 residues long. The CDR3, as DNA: TGTGCCAGCTCACCACCGATAGGACAGGGGGCGGTGAATGAGCAGTTCTTC. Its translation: CASSPPIGQGAVNEQFF.

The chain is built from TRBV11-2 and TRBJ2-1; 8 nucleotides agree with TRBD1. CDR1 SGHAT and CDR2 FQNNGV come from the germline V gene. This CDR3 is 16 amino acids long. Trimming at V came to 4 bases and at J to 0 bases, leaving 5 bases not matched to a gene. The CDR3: CASSSGTGSSYNEQFF. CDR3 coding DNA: TGTGCCAGCAGCTCCGGGACAGGTAGCTCCTACAATGAGCAGTTCTTC.

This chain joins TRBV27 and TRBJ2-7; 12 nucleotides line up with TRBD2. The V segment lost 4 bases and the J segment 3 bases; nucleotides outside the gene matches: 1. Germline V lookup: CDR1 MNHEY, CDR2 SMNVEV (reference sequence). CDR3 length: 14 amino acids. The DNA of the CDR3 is TGTGCCAGCAGTTCACTAGCGGGAGGCTACGAGCAGTACTTC. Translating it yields CASSSLAGGYEQYF.

CDR3 bases: TGCGCCAGCAGCCAAGGCGGCGCCGGTTACTATGGCTACACCTTC. This codes for CASSQGGAGYYGYTF. V and J are TRBV4-3 and TRBJ1-2, with no clear D. CDR3 size: 15 residues. The germline V gene has CDR1 LGHNA and CDR2 YSLEER. The V gene lost 1 base and the J gene lost 3 bases, with 12 bases spanning the gap.

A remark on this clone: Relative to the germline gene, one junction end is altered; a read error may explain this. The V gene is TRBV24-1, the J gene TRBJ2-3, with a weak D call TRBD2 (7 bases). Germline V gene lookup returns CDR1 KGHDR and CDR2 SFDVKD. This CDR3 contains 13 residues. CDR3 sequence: CATSDLWGGDTSF. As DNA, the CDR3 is TGTGCCACCAGTGATTTGTGGGGGGGCGATACTAGTTTT.

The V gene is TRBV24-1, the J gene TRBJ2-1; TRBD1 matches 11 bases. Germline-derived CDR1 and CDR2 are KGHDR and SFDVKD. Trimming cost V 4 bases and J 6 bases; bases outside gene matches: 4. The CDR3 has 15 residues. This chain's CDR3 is CATSESGTGGNEQFF. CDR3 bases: TGTGCCACCAGTGAGTCCGGGACAGGGGGCAATGAGCAGTTCTTC.

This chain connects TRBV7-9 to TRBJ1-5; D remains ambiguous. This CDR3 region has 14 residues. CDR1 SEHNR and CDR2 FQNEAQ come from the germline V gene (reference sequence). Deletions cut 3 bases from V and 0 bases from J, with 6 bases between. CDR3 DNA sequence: TGTGCCAGCAGCTTTGGCAGTAGCAATCAGCCCCAGCATTTT. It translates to CASSFGSSNQPQHF.